This TCR beta chain was obtained from a study of beta chain features in type 1 diabetes. The wider study: The patient and healthy donor groups were comparable for age, gender and cell yields.

In this sample, this clone turned up a few times. Its antigen is as yet unknown. Purity exceeded 95% in all sorted populations. Overall study results and limits: More deletions and fewer insertions at VDJ junctions were seen in type 1 diabetes patients. Type 1 diabetes patients had TCRB CDR3s that were shorter (moderately but significantly so) in all four CD4+ subsets.

Of the isolated RNA, all was reverse transcribed, and so the sequenced material was expressed TCRB transcripts. It was found that naive, central memory and regulatory T cell samples averaged about 3.4 million reads. Assay: immunoSEQ multiplex PCR; the TCRdb copy retains only in-frame clones and omits some. The table lists over 150,000 clones, less than 9.5% of them singletons, with more than 0.75% in the top ten. The specimen sequenced was central memory CD4+ T cells from blood. This sequence originates from a middle-aged woman with type 1 diabetes.

The CDR3 nucleotides read TGTGCCAGCAGCGCGAGGGAGCAACAGCCCCAGCATTTT. It specifies CASSAREQQPQHF. V gene TRBV7-2 combines with J gene TRBJ1-5, with D unresolved. The CDR3 covers 13 residues. V was pared by 5 bases and J by 7 bases, with 12 bases between. The germline V gene has CDR1 SGHTA and CDR2 FQGNSA.